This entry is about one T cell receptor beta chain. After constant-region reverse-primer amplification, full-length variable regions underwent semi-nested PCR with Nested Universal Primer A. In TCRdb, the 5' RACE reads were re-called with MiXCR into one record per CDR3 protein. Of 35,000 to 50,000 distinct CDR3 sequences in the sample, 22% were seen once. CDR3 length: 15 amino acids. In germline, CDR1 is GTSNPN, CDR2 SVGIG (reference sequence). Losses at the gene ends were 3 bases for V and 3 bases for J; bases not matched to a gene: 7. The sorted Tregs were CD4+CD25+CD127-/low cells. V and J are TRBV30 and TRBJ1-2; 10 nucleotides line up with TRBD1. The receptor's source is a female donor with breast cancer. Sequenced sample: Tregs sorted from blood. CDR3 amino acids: CAWSPGQGNYYGYTF. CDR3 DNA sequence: TGTGCCTGGAGCCCGGGACAGGGGAACTACTATGGCTACACCTTC.